This T cell receptor beta chain came from a study of Graves' ophthalmopathy and Graves' hyperthyroidism. Study as a whole: Stable hyperthyroidism meant no ophthalmopathy within 18 months of follow-up.

Overall study results and limits: Most expanded clonotypes in thyroid above 0.001 frequency also showed up in blood.

In the case of this clonotype: Its antigen is unknown. The conserved closing phenylalanine or tryptophan is absent in this CDR3, likely reflecting a read error.

Amplified TCR beta CDR3 regions were obtained using RNA transcripts as template. An initial RT-PCR round employing HTBI primers preceded a second-round multiplex PCR. TCRdb re-analysed the multiplex PCR reads in MiXCR, keeping a single row per CDR3 protein. This table has over a million distinct CDR3 sequences, about two fifths appearing once. V was cut by 5 bases and J by 9 bases, with 5 bases left in between. This CDR3 spans 10 amino acids. Germline V lookup: CDR1 DFQATT, CDR2 SNEGSKA (reference sequence). Diagnoses were established from clinical symptoms, serum thyroxine, TRAb, thyroid ultrasound and orbital computed tomography.

This sequence originates from an adult man with Graves' hyperthyroidism. The V call is TRBV20-1, the J call TRBJ1-6; D not resolved. The specimen was peripheral blood or thyroid tissue (not recorded which). The CDR3 reads CSAVSSPLHC. In DNA, the CDR3 is TGCAGTGCTGTTAGTTCACCCCTCCACTGT.